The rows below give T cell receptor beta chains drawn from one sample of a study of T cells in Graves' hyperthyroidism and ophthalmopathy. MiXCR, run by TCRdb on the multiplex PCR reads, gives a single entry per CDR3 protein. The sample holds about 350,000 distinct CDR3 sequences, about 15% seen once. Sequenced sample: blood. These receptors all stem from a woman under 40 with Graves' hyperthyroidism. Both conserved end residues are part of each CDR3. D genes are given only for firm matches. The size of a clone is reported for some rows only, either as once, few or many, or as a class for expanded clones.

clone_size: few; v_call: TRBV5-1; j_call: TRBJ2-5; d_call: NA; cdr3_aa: CASSWKAGQETQYF
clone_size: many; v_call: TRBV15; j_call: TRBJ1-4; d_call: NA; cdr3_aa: CATSKANEKLFF
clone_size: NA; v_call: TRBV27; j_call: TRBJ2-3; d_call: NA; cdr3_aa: CASSFRGTASTDTQYF
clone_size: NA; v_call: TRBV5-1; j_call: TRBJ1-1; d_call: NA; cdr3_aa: CASSFDELRQARMNTEAFF
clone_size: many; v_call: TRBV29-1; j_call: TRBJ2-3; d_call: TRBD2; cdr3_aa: CSVGTSSRTDTQYF
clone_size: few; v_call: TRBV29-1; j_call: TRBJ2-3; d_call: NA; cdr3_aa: CSLLRGAGTDTQYF
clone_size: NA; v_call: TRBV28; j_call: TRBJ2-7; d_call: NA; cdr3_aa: CASSPALEYEQYF
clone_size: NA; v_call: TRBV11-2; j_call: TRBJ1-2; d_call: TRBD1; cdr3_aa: CASSSTGDLFYGYTF
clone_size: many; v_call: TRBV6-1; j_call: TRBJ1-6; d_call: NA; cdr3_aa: CASRWGFDNSPLHF
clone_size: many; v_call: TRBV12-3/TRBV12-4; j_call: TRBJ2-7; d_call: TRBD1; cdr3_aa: CASSFTGDEQYF
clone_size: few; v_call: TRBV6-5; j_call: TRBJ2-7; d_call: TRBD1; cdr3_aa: CASSSDRVGSYEQYF
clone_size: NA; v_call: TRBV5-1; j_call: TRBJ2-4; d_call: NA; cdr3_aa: CASSTSPLGAKNIQYF
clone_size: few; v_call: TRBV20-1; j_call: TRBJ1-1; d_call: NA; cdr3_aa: CSARDVRGFTEAFF
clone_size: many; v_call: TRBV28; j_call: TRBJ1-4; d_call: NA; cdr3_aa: CASSRTFRGEKLFF
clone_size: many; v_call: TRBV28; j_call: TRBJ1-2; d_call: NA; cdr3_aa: CASSGEVRTNNYGYTF
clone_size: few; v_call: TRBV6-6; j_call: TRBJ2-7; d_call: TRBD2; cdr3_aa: CASSYGGRAGRQYF
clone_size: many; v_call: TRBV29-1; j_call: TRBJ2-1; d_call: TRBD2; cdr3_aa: CSVDMRTSGAYNEQFF
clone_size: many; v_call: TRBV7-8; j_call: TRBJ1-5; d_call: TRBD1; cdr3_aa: CASSEARQGVEPQHF
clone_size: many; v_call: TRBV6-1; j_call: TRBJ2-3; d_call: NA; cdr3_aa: CASSYPRGASTDTQYF
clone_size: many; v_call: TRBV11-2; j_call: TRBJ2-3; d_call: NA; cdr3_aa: CASSYYGDTQYF
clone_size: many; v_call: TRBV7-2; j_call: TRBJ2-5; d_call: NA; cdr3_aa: CASSRSGPVQETQYF
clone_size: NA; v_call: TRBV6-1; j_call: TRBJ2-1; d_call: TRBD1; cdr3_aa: CASSENPRGRKDNEQFF
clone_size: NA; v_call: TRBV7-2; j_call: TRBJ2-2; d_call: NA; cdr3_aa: CASSPNRGWNTGELFF
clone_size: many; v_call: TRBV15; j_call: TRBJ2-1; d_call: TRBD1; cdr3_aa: CATSRGRGQVLDEQFF
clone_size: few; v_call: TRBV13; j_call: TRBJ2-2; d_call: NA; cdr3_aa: CASSSDRATGELFF
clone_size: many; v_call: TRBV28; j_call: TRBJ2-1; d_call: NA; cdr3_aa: CASRTGDASGNYNEQFF
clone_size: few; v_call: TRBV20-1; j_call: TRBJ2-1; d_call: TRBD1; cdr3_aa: CSARDRSHYNEQFF
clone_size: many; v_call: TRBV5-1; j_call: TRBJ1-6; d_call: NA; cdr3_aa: CASSLAGLGSPLHF
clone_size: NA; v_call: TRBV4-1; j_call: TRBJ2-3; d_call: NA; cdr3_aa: CASSQDLPKDTQYF
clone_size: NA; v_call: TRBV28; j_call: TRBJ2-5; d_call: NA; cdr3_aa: CASSPIKTAGSETQYF
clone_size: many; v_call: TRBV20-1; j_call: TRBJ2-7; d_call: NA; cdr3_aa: CSARVSGSYEQYF
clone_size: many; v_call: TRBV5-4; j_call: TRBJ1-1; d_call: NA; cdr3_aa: CASSLALGAGVFF
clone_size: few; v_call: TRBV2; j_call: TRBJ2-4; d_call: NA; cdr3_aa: CASRENVGDVKNIQYF
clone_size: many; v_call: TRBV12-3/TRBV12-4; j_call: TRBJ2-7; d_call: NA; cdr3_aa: CASSHSAEQYF
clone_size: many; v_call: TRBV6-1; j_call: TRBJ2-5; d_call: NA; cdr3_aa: CASNTDWGKETQYF
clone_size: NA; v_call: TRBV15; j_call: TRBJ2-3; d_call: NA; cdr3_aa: CATSRSGLDTQYF
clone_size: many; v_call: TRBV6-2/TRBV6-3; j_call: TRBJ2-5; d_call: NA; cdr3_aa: CASRVLALQETQYF
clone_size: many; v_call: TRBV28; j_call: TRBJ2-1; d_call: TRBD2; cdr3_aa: CASRPWGTSGTNEQFF
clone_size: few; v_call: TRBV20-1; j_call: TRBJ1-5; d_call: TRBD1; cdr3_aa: CSAKPSTGGWVNQPQHF
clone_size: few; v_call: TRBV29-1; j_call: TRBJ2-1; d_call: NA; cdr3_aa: CSVEDPKQRGYSEQFF
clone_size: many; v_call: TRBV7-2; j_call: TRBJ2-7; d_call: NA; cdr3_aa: CASSLGGSQQYF